This is a list of T cell receptor beta chains from one sample in a study of cytomegalovirus exposure and HLA in healthy donors. Profiling relied on immunoSEQ multiplex PCR, and the TCRdb table lists in-frame clones only, not all of them. Of 150,000 to 200,000 clones listed, 70% to 85% are singletons. The sample was PBMCs. The receptors come from a middle-aged woman in good health and CMV-seronegative. The CDR3 runs from the conserved cysteine through the conserved F or W. Fields, in order: V gene, J gene, D gene, CDR3 protein, CDR3 DNA. The D gene is left open where the match is weak.

v_call: TRBV6-6; j_call: TRBJ2-2; d_call: TRBD1; cdr3_aa: CASSGWTGAGELFF; cdr3_nt: TGTGCCAGCAGTGGATGGACAGGGGCCGGGGAGCTGTTTTTT
v_call: TRBV5-6; j_call: TRBJ1-1; d_call: NA; cdr3_aa: CASSLVPGEPTEAFF; cdr3_nt: TGTGCCAGCAGCTTGGTCCCAGGGGAGCCCACTGAAGCTTTCTTT
v_call: TRBV5-1; j_call: TRBJ1-1; d_call: NA; cdr3_aa: CASSTWQGPNTEAFF; cdr3_nt: TGCGCCAGCAGCACCTGGCAGGGGCCTAACACTGAAGCTTTCTTT
v_call: TRBV6-1; j_call: TRBJ1-5; d_call: TRBD1; cdr3_aa: CASSTTGNQPQHF; cdr3_nt: TGTGCCAGCAGTACGACAGGGAATCAGCCCCAGCATTTT
v_call: TRBV5-6; j_call: TRBJ1-6; d_call: NA; cdr3_aa: CASSSLRGNSPLHF; cdr3_nt: TGTGCCAGCAGCTCGCTTAGGGGGAATTCACCCCTCCACTTT
v_call: TRBV18; j_call: TRBJ2-3; d_call: TRBD2; cdr3_aa: CASSSLAGGPTDTQYF; cdr3_nt: TGTGCCAGCTCATCGTTAGCGGGAGGGCCAACAGATACGCAGTATTTT
v_call: TRBV9; j_call: TRBJ2-1; d_call: NA; cdr3_aa: CASSSRDEQFF; cdr3_nt: TGTGCCAGCAGCTCCCGAGATGAGCAGTTCTTC
v_call: TRBV27; j_call: TRBJ2-2; d_call: TRBD2; cdr3_aa: CASSLAGVGELFF; cdr3_nt: TGTGCCAGCAGTCTAGCGGGAGTTGGGGAGCTGTTTTTT
v_call: TRBV7-2; j_call: TRBJ2-7; d_call: NA; cdr3_aa: CASSTLPSYEQYF; cdr3_nt: TGTGCCAGCAGCACGCTACCTAGCTACGAGCAGTACTTC
v_call: TRBV5-1; j_call: TRBJ1-4; d_call: TRBD1; cdr3_aa: CASSTGQGGEKLFF; cdr3_nt: TGCGCCAGCAGCACCGGACAGGGAGGCGAAAAACTGTTTTTT
v_call: TRBV7-8; j_call: TRBJ1-2; d_call: NA; cdr3_aa: CASSLDQASGYTF; cdr3_nt: TGTGCCAGCAGCTTAGACCAGGCCTCTGGCTACACCTTC
v_call: TRBV28; j_call: TRBJ2-7; d_call: TRBD1; cdr3_aa: CASSTLRGLFPYEQYF; cdr3_nt: TGTGCCAGCAGTACGCTCAGGGGGCTATTCCCCTACGAGCAGTACTTC